This is a list of T cell receptor beta chains from one sample in a study of early T cells in non-severe SARS-CoV-2 infection. MiXCR was run by TCRdb on the 5' RACE reads, yielding one entry per CDR3 protein. The table shows roughly 93,000 distinct CDR3 sequences, with under 15% occurring only once. The specimen was whole blood. All receptors come from an adult who was a healthcare worker with PCR-confirmed SARS-CoV-2 infection or an uninfected control (not recorded which). Both conserved end residues are part of each CDR3. Fields, in order: V gene, D gene, CDR3 length, clone size, J gene, CDR3 protein, CDR3 DNA. The D gene is left open where the match is weak. Size is omitted from some rows. Given values are once, few, many or a class for expanded clones.

>TRBV10-3|TRBD1|16|many|TRBJ2-2
CAISDGTAINTGELFF
TGTGCCATCAGTGACGGGACAGCGATTAACACCGGGGAGCTGTTTTTT
>TRBV2|TRBD1|15|NA|TRBJ1-6
CASSKGQRYNSPLHF
TGTGCCAGCAGTAAGGGACAGCGCTATAATTCACCCCTCCACTTT
>TRBV2|NA|14|few|TRBJ2-1
CASSHLSSYNEQFF
TGTGCCAGCAGTCATTTAAGCTCCTACAATGAGCAGTTCTTC
>TRBV12-3/TRBV12-4|NA|14|NA|TRBJ1-1
CASTYGRMNTEAFF
TGTGCCAGCACCTACGGCCGCATGAACACTGAAGCTTTCTTT
>TRBV30|NA|11|NA|TRBJ2-1
CAWGVVREQFF
TGTGCCTGGGGCGTAGTGCGTGAGCAGTTCTTC
>TRBV19|NA|14|NA|TRBJ2-1
CGTRDTVSDNEQFF
TGTGGCACCCGGGACACCGTTTCGGACAATGAGCAGTTCTTC
>TRBV11-2|NA|16|NA|TRBJ2-1
CASSLGAGSSYDEQFF
TGTGCCAGCAGCTTAGGGGCGGGGAGCTCCTACGATGAGCAGTTCTTC
>TRBV29-1|NA|11|NA|TRBJ2-5
CSVDTRVTQYF
TGCAGCGTTGATACCAGGGTAACCCAGTACTTC
>TRBV6-1|TRBD1|15|NA|TRBJ2-2
CASSVGTGVPGELFF
TGTGCCAGCAGTGTCGGGACAGGCGTTCCCGGGGAGCTGTTTTTT
>TRBV29-1|NA|10|few|TRBJ1-1
CSAGQIEAFF
TGCAGCGCAGGACAGATCGAAGCTTTCTTT
>TRBV11-2|NA|14|many|TRBJ2-6
CASSLKTGANVLTF
TGTGCCAGCAGCTTGAAGACTGGGGCCAACGTCCTGACTTTC
>TRBV3-1|NA|12|NA|TRBJ1-1
CAVRAMNTEAFF
TGTGCCGTGCGGGCCATGAACACTGAAGCTTTCTTT
>TRBV13|NA|14|NA|TRBJ2-5
CASSRTEMWKTQYF
TGTGCCAGCAGCCGGACAGAGATGTGGAAGACCCAGTACTTC
>TRBV7-9|TRBD1|14|NA|TRBJ1-1
CASSLTTGGTEAFF
TGTGCCAGCAGCTTAACCACAGGGGGCACTGAAGCTTTCTTT
>TRBV6-4|NA|17|few|TRBJ2-6
CASSPQGPNSGANVLTF
TGTGCCAGCAGTCCACAGGGTCCTAACTCTGGGGCCAACGTCCTGACTTTC
>TRBV11-2|NA|15|NA|TRBJ2-1
CASSFATGEGNEQFF
TGTGCCAGCAGCTTTGCGACAGGGGAGGGGAATGAGCAGTTCTTC
>TRBV18|TRBD1|16|NA|TRBJ1-3
CASYPGQGTIGNTIYF
TGTGCCAGCTACCCGGGACAGGGAACAATTGGAAACACCATATATTTT
>TRBV7-3|NA|14|NA|TRBJ2-2
CASTSSANTGELFF
TGTGCCAGCACTAGCTCAGCGAACACCGGGGAGCTGTTTTTT
>TRBV2|NA|13|few|TRBJ2-2
CASSRVLAGELFF
TGTGCCAGCAGCAGGGTTCTGGCCGGGGAGCTGTTTTTT
>TRBV7-3|TRBD2|18|few|TRBJ2-1
CASSLTRASGGRYNEQFF
TGTGCCAGCAGCTTAACGCGGGCTAGCGGGGGCCGATACAATGAGCAGTTCTTC
>TRBV30|TRBD2|15|NA|TRBJ2-5
CAWSSMTSGAETQYF
TGTGCCTGGAGTTCCATGACTAGCGGGGCTGAGACCCAGTACTTC
>TRBV29-1|NA|15|NA|TRBJ2-3
CSVGGLAGVRDTQYF
TGCAGCGTGGGGGGACTTGCTGGAGTCCGAGATACGCAGTATTTT
>TRBV3-2|NA|15|many|TRBJ1-4
CASSQEDRGREKLFF
TGTGCCAGCAGCCAAGAGGACAGGGGGCGTGAAAAACTGTTTTTT
>TRBV11-3|NA|17|few|TRBJ2-3
CASSQRTSPLRTDTQYF
TGTGCCAGCAGCCAGAGGACGTCTCCCCTCAGGACAGATACGCAGTATTTT
>TRBV5-1|TRBD2|15|NA|TRBJ2-3
CASRTTGLAIDTQYF
TGCGCCAGCAGAACCACGGGACTAGCTATAGATACGCAGTATTTT
>TRBV12-3/TRBV12-4|NA|14|NA|TRBJ1-1
CARSGIPKGTEAFF
TGTGCCAGGAGTGGAATACCCAAAGGCACTGAAGCTTTCTTT
>TRBV28|NA|15|few|TRBJ2-2
CASRITGTNTGELFF
TGTGCCAGCAGAATCACAGGAACGAACACCGGGGAGCTGTTTTTT
>TRBV20-1|NA|15|few|TRBJ1-1
CSAREGRVLNTEAFF
TGCAGTGCTAGAGAGGGACGGGTCCTGAACACTGAAGCTTTCTTT
>TRBV4-1|NA|18|few|TRBJ2-6
CASSHPGRVRSGANVLTF
TGCGCCAGCAGCCACCCAGGAAGGGTTCGCTCTGGGGCCAACGTCCTGACTTTC
>TRBV18|NA|16|many|TRBJ1-1
CASSPSLGFSDTEAFF
TGTGCCAGCTCCCCCTCACTTGGGTTTTCGGACACTGAAGCTTTCTTT
>TRBV12-3/TRBV12-4|TRBD1|18|few|TRBJ1-2
CASSQTQVNDRGKHGYTF
TGTGCCAGCAGTCAGACCCAGGTTAATGACAGGGGGAAGCATGGCTACACCTTC
>TRBV6-1|NA|16|few|TRBJ2-2
CASSDRRRGITGELFF
TGTGCCAGCAGTGATCGGCGTCGGGGAATCACCGGGGAGCTGTTTTTT
>TRBV20-1|NA|14|NA|TRBJ1-1
CSARRVMKDTEAFF
TGCAGTGCGCGGCGGGTCATGAAGGACACTGAAGCTTTCTTT
>TRBV12-3/TRBV12-4|NA|16|NA|TRBJ2-3
CASSFPRDSYTDTQYF
TGTGCCAGCAGTTTCCCCCGGGACTCTTACACAGATACGCAGTATTTT
>TRBV3-1|NA|14|NA|TRBJ1-1
CASSQDLDSAEAFF
TGTGCCAGCAGCCAAGATCTGGACAGCGCTGAAGCTTTCTTT
>TRBV29-1|NA|13|NA|TRBJ2-3
CSVAEALTDTQYF
TGCAGCGTTGCGGAGGCCCTCACAGATACGCAGTATTTT
>TRBV18|TRBD1|17|many|TRBJ1-4
CASSRDRIPTTNEKLFF
TGTGCCAGCTCACGGGACAGAATACCTACAACTAATGAAAAACTGTTTTTT
>TRBV7-7|NA|14|many|TRBJ2-2
CASRIDRYTGELFF
TGTGCCAGCAGGATCGACAGATACACCGGGGAGCTGTTTTTT
>TRBV12-3/TRBV12-4|TRBD2|15|NA|TRBJ2-3
CASSRLAGWSDTQYF
TGTGCCAGCAGCCGACTAGCGGGGTGGTCAGATACGCAGTATTTT
>TRBV12-3/TRBV12-4|NA|13|few|TRBJ1-5
CASSFLVNQPQHF
TGTGCCAGCAGTTTTCTCGTAAATCAGCCCCAGCATTTT